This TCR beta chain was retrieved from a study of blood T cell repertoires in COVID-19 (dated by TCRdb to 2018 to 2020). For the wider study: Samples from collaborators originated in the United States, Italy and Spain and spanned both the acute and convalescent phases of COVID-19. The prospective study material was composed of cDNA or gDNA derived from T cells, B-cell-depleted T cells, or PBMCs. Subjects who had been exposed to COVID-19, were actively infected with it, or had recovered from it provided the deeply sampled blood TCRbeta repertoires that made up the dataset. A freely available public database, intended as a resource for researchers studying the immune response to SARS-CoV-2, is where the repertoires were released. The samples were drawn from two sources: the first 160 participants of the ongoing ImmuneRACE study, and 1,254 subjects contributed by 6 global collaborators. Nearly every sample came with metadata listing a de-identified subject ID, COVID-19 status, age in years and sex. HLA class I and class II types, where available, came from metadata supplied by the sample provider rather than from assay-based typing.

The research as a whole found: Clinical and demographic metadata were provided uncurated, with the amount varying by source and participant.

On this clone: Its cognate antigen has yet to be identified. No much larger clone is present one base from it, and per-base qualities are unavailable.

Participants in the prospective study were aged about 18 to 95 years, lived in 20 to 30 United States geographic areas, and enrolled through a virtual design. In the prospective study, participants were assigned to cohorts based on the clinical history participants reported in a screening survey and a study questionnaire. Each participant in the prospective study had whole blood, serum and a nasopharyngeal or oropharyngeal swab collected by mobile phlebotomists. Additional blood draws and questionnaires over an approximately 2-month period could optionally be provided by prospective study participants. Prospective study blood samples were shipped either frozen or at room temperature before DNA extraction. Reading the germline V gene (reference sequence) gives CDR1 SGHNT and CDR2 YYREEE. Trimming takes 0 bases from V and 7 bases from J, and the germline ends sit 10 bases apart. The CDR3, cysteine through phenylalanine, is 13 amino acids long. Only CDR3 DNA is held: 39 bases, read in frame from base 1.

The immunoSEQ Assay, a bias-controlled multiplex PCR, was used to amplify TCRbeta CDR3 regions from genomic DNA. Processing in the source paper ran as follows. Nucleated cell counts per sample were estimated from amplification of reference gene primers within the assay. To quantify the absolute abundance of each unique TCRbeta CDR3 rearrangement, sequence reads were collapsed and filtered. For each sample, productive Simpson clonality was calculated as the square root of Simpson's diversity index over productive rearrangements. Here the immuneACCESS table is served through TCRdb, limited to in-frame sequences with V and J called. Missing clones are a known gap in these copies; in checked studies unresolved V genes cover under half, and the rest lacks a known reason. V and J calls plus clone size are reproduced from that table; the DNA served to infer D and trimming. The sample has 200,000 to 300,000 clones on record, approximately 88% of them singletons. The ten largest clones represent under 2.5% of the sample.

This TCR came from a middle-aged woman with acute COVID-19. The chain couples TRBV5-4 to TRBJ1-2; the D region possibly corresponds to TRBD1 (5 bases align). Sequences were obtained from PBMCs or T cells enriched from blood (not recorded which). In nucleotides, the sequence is TGTGCCAGCAGCTTGGTGTGGGGCGGTGGCTACACCTTC. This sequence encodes CASSLVWGGGYTF.